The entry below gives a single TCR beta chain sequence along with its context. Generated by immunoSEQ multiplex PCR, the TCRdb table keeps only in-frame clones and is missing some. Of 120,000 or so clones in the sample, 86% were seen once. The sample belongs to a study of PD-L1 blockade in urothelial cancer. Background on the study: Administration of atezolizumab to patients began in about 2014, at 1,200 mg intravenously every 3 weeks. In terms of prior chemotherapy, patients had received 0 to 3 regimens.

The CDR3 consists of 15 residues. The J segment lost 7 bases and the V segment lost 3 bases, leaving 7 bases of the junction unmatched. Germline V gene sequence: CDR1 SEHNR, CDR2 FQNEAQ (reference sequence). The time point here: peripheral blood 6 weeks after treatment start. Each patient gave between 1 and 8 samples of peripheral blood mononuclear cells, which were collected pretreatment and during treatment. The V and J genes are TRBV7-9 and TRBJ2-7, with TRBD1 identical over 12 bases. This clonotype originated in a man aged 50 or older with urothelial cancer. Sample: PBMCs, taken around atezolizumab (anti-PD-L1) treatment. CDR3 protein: CASSLTGQGAEEQYF. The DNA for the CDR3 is TGTGCCAGCAGCTTGACGGGACAGGGGGCTGAAGAGCAGTACTTC.